Described below is a single TCR beta chain sequence and its context. Its antigen is unknown. J gave up 5 bases and V 6 bases, and 5 bases lay outside the gene matches. The CDR3 has 14 residues. CDR1 is MGHDK, CDR2 SYGVNS, per germline. The data are from a study of shared clonotypes between healthy human individuals. Several immunoSEQ plates received, in even portions, the genomic DNA of each subset. Generated by immunoSEQ multiplex PCR, the TCRdb table keeps only in-frame clones and is missing some. This sample has 98,000 or so clones, with around 68% found just once. Study-wide results and limits: Naive subsets tended to show greater estimated richness than memory subsets. Clonotype sharing among donors was expected to depend on sequencing depth.

The chain has TRBV25-1 and TRBJ2-1; TRBD1 agrees at 9 bases. The receptor's source is a woman aged 25 to 39 in good health. What was sequenced was memory CD8+ T cells sorted from blood. As for subset: CD45RO+ cells pooled with CCR7-negative TemRA cells. The CDR3 loop is CASRSGQGDNEQFF. The DNA of the CDR3 is TGTGCCAGCAGGTCGGGACAGGGCGACAATGAGCAGTTCTTC.